What follows describes a single TCR beta chain. This record belongs to a study of blood T cell repertoires in COVID-19. V was clipped by 6 bases and J by 1 base, with 9 bases between them. This CDR3 is 13 amino acids long. CDR1 MNHEY and CDR2 SVGAGI come from the germline V gene. This table comes from immunoSEQ multiplex PCR, and its TCRdb copy is limited to in-frame clones, with some not included. The data show over 200,000 clones, with 75% to 90% seen just once and about 6% held by the top ten. The chain uses TRBV6-5 and TRBJ1-1, with D possibly matching TRBD1 (6 bases). The sequence was obtained from a man aged 60-69 years who had recovered from COVID-19. Sequencing was performed on peripheral blood. Written as DNA, the CDR3 is TGTGCCAGCAGGCAGACAGGGAACACTGAAGCTTTCTTT. This translates into CASRQTGNTEAFF.